Below, one T cell receptor (beta chain) is given with its context. The antigen remains unidentified. V was clipped by 3 bases and J by 4 bases; unmatched bases: 11. This CDR3 comprises 16 residues. CDR1 and CDR2 (germline): MDHEN, SYDVKM. The data stem from a study of blood T cells in healthy people across ages. Whole-study findings and limits: The unknown donor CMV status may have confounded expanded clonotype changes.

The authors ran a second PCR of roughly 6 to 12 cycles using a sample-barcoded 5' primer and a J-beta primer mix. TCRdb called the 5' RACE reads again in MiXCR, with one record for every CDR3 protein. The sample lists 1.5 million to 2 million distinct CDR3 sequences, roughly 52% occurring once. The chain joins TRBV28 to TRBJ2-5, with TRBD2 identical over 7 bases. Sequenced sample: blood. The TCR comes from a woman in her forties in good health. CDR3 in amino acids: CASSLSLWGGRETQYF. CDR3 nucleotide sequence: TGTGCCAGCAGTTTGTCCTTGTGGGGGGGTAGAGAGACCCAGTACTTC.